This T cell receptor beta chain was identified in a study of T cell responses to AZD1222 COVID-19 vaccine (dated by TCRdb to about 2021). About the full investigation: AZD1222 recipients whose second dose came at about 4 weeks and those whose second dose came at about 12 weeks were combined into one group, since spike-specific TCR depth and breadth did not differ between the two schedules. TCR sequencing was performed for 230 to 250 trial participants, of whom about 200 were given two doses of AZD1222 and about 25 were given two doses of MenACWY control vaccine. Trial participants were enrolled into age subgroups of 18-55, 56-69 and 70-plus years, which contained around 140, 26 and 57 TCR-sequenced participants, respectively.

The sample's time point label, decoded: baseline before first vaccination. Vaccinee samples were obtained from the UK trials COV001 and COV002, which included a single-blind randomized controlled phase 2/3 trial of AZD1222 (ChAdOx1 nCoV-19) in healthy adults. For TCRbeta chain sequencing, PBMC samples were collected from trial participants at day 0 and at day 28 after the second dose. At the junction V is shortened by 5 bases and J by 0 bases, with 13 bases in between. CDR1 and CDR2, looked up from the germline V gene, are SGHTA and FQGNSA. The CDR3 covers 16 residues, taking in both the cysteine and the phenylalanine. Solely the CDR3 DNA is kept, with 48 bases framed from the first base. The CDR3 regions of human TCRbeta chains were subjected to immunosequencing. Concerning the study's data processing: TCRs in the repertoires were compared against a reference library of SARS-CoV-2-specific TCRs that had been generated with the MIRA antigen-specificity platform. Breadth was defined as the fraction of unique TCRs that were SARS-CoV-2-associated, and depth was defined as the fraction of total T cells that were SARS-CoV-2-associated. Each spike-specific TCR was assigned to its reactive spike region and to a CD4 or CD8 class using the MIRA data. Log10-transformed breadth and depth values were compared by one-way ANOVA with Sidak's multiple comparisons tests. TCRdb carries this immuneACCESS record with in-frame sequences only. Its versions omit some clonotypes, under half of them owing to an unresolved V gene in the studies checked, with the rest unexplained. V, J and clone size reflect that table, while D and trimming were determined from the DNA. Recorded for this sample are roughly 160,000 clones; roughly 92% of them occurred a single time. The ten largest account for roughly 1.6% of the sample.

Overall study outcomes, separate from this receptor: Most participants were white British and females outnumbered males, and the authors suggested that clonal diversity may have been underestimated. Nearly half of unique spike-specific TCRs reportedly recognized epitopes outside regions mutated in the B.1.351 and B.1.1.7 variants. In the small 56-69-year group, the increase in depth fell short of significance, most likely because of low power. A significant rise in spike-specific TCR breadth and depth was observed after two AZD1222 doses relative to day 0 and relative to MenACWY recipients. Conclusions about previously exposed vaccinees are limited because only five or six AZD1222 recipients were SARS-CoV-2 seropositive at baseline. The whole spike protein was spanned by vaccine-associated CD4 TCRs, and dominant responses were seen in regions 160-218 and 743-854. Because no day 14 peak-response samples were available, repertoires were characterized only after the peak T cell response.

Comments on this clone: This clone's antigen is unknown. Base-call qualities are not available, and no considerably larger clone is one nucleotide away.

The source was peripheral blood, collected on day 0 of AZD1222 vaccination. The chain couples TRBV7-2 to TRBJ2-2; the D gene is perhaps TRBD2, on 6 matching bases. The receptor comes from an adult in good health. The CDR3 region has the sequence CASSSRDFTNTGELFF. The nucleotide sequence reads as follows: TGTGCCAGCAGCAGCCGGGACTTTACGAACACCGGGGAGCTGTTTTTT.